A single sample gave rise to the 18 T cell receptor beta chains below, sequenced in a study of blood T cells in healthy people across ages. Primers used in a second PCR of about 7 to 12 cycles were a sample-barcoded 5' primer and a J-beta primer mix. TCRdb called the 5' RACE reads again in MiXCR, with one record for every CDR3 protein. The sample has about 1.5 million distinct CDR3 sequences; about 45% are singletons. Sequenced: blood. Receptors were obtained from a woman aged 18-30 years in good health.

This clonotype was counted only a few times. The V gene is TRBV28, the J gene TRBJ2-7, with 7 positions matching TRBD1. Per germline, CDR1 MDHEN and CDR2 SYDVKM. The CDR3 runs to 14 residues. V lost 4 bases and J lost 6; bases outside the gene matches: 9. The DNA for the CDR3 is TGTGCCAGCAGTTGGGACAGAGGCGGGTCCGAGCAGTACTTC. It yields the protein CASSWDRGGSEQYF.

This rearrangement joins TRBV7-8 to TRBJ2-3; D possibly matches TRBD1 or TRBD2 (5 bases each). Germline V CDR1 and CDR2: SGHVS, FQNEAQ. The CDR3 is 17 residues long. V lost 0 bases, J lost 2 bases, and 15 bases lay in between. This chain's CDR3 is CASSLAPAGTFTDTQYF. The CDR3 DNA is TGTGCCAGCAGCTTAGCGCCTGCAGGGACCTTCACAGATACGCAGTATTTT. Based on the CDR3 plus reference TRBV7-8 and TRBJ2-3, the full variable domain is GAGVSQSPRYKVAKRGQDVALRCDPISGHVSLFWYQQALGQGPEFLTYFQNEAQLDKSGLPSDRFFAERPEGSVSTLKIQRTQQEDSAVYLCASSLAPAGTFTDTQYFGPGTRLTVL.

The V and J genes are TRBV11-2 and TRBJ1-2, with 8 bases lining up with TRBD1. This CDR3 is 12 amino acids long. Germline CDR1 is SGHAT and CDR2 is FQNNGV. The trim removed 6 bases at V and 7 bases at J, leaving 4 bases unmatched. CDR3 protein: CASSRTGIGYTF. In DNA form, the CDR3 reads TGTGCCAGCAGTCGGACAGGGATTGGCTACACCTTC. The full variable domain, rest sourced from reference TRBV11-2 and TRBJ1-2, is EAGVAQSPRYKIIEKRQSVAFWCNPISGHATLYWYQQILGQGPKLLIQFQNNGVVDDSQLPKDRFSAERLKGVDSTLKIQPAKLEDSAVYLCASSRTGIGYTFGSGTRLTVV.

This clonotype appeared a single time. This sequence joins TRBV5-1 and TRBJ2-1, with 12 bases fitting TRBD2. The germline V gene encodes CDR1 SGHRS and CDR2 YFSETQ. This CDR3 spans 16 amino acids. After removal of 2 bases from V and 7 bases from J, the junction contained 7 bases not matched to a gene. CDR3 nucleotides: TGCGCCAGCAGCTTCACCGCTAGCGGGGGGGGAAATGAGCAGTTCTTC. Its translation is CASSFTASGGGNEQFF.

The rearrangement uses TRBV6-6 and TRBJ1-5; TRBD1 matches at 9 bases. The V and J ends lost 6 bases and 4 bases, in that order; junction bases with no gene match: 7. Germline loops: CDR1 MNHNY, CDR2 SVGAGI (reference sequence). The CDR3 sequence is 15 residues long. The CDR3 coding sequence is TGTGCCAGCAGCCATGGGACAGGGCGAAATCAGCCCCAGCATTTT. This sequence encodes CASSHGTGRNQPQHF.

This chain uses TRBV13 with TRBJ1-3, with a tentative D call TRBD1 (6 bases). The length of the CDR3 is 14 residues. V was clipped by 6 bases and J by 0 bases, with 9 bases between them. The germline V gene encodes CDR1 PRHDT and CDR2 FYEKMQ (reference sequence). The CDR3 loop reads CASRGGYSGNTIYF. In DNA, the CDR3 is TGTGCCAGCAGAGGGGGTTACTCTGGAAACACCATATATTTT.

The chain carries TRBV4-3 and TRBJ2-1; 9 bases fit TRBD2. The closer fit of TRBJ2-7 to the DNA end suggests the J call may be wrong. The germline gives CDR1 LGHNA, CDR2 YSLEER. The CDR3 covers 16 residues. The chain's CDR3 is CASSQTLSGSYNEQYF. The CDR3 DNA follows: TGCGCCAGCAGCCAAACTCTTAGCGGGAGCTACAATGAGCAGTACTTC.

The V call is TRBV6-6, the J call TRBJ1-1; 7 nucleotides agree with TRBD1. Looked up from germline, CDR1 is MNHNY and CDR2 is SVGAGI (reference sequence). The CDR3 is 14 amino acids. V was clipped by 2 bases and J by 5 bases; unmatched bases: 5. As DNA, the CDR3 is TGTGCCAGCAGTTACGAGGGGGCCGGAACTGAAGCTTTCTTT. It specifies CASSYEGAGTEAFF.

This clonotype has a single count. The V call is TRBV20-1, the J call TRBJ1-1; tentatively, D is TRBD1 (5 bases). Between the trimmed V and J ends, which lost 3 bases and 5 bases, there was a span of 10 bases. The CDR3 runs 12 residues. Germline CDR1 reads DFQATT; CDR2 reads SNEGSKA (reference sequence). CDR3 region: CSASPRETEAFF. CDR3 in DNA: TGCAGTGCTAGTCCCAGGGAGACTGAAGCTTTCTTT.

This clonotype occurred once. The chain uses TRBV12-3 or TRBV12-4 and TRBJ2-1; TRBD2 aligns across 13 bases. The ends lost 7 bases at V and 10 bases at J; junction bases unmatched: 7. This CDR3 is built from 14 residues. The CDR3 DNA sequence: TGTGCCAGCAAAATGGGGACTAGCGGGGCCGAGCAGTTCTTC. Residues: CASKMGTSGAEQFF.

The chain combines TRBV6-6 with TRBJ2-1; TRBD2 aligns across 7 bases. The CDR3 runs 15 residues. The ends lost 5 bases at V and 8 bases at J; junction bases unmatched: 12. Germline V lookup: CDR1 MNHNY, CDR2 SVGAGI (reference sequence). The CDR3 region has the DNA TGTGCCAGCAGTGGGATTGGGGGGGGGTGGGATGAGCAGTTCTTC. Translated: CASSGIGGGWDEQFF.

There are a few counts of this clonotype. J is TRBJ2-7 and V is TRBV27; a weak D match, TRBD2 (6 bases). The CDR3 sequence is 14 residues long. Germline CDR1 and CDR2: MNHEY and SMNVEV (reference sequence). The ends were cut back, 4 bases at V and 2 bases at J, with 12 bases in the middle. The CDR3 DNA is TGTGCCAGCAGTTCGGGACTCACCCCCTACGAGCAGTACTTC. This translates into CASSSGLTPYEQYF.

The chain carries TRBV7-2 and TRBJ2-3, with a weak D call TRBD2 (6 bases). Germline CDR1 and CDR2: SGHTA and FQGNSA. The CDR3 totals 14 residues. Trimming pared 3 bases from V and 4 bases from J, leaving 11 bases between. The CDR3 sequence: CASSLGVAADTQYF. CDR3 bases: TGTGCCAGCAGCTTGGGTGTAGCGGCAGATACGCAGTATTTT. The variable domain in full, with the rest retrieved from reference TRBV7-2 and TRBJ2-3, is GAGVSQSPSNKVTEKGKDVELRCDPISGHTALYWYRQSLGQGLEFLIYFQGNSAPDKSGLPSDRFSAERTGGSVSTLTIQRTQQEDSAVYLCASSLGVAADTQYFGPGTRLTVL.

J is TRBJ1-2 and V is TRBV25-1; TRBD1 agrees at 8 bases. The CDR3 totals 14 residues. The V gene end was trimmed by 3 bases and the J gene end by 4 bases; junction bases not matched to a gene: 4. Germline lookup yields CDR1 MGHDK and CDR2 SYGVNS. This CDR3 is CASSENRGGYGYTF. The DNA of the CDR3 is TGTGCCAGCAGTGAGAACAGGGGGGGCTATGGCTACACCTTC.

This clonotype was recorded a few times. The V gene is TRBV27, the J gene TRBJ1-2; weak D call: TRBD1 (5 bases). This CDR3 comprises 14 residues. Germline V gene lookup returns CDR1 MNHEY and CDR2 SMNVEV (reference sequence). Trimming removed 0 bases at V and 7 bases at J, with 12 bases between. Here the CDR3 DNA reads TGTGCCAGCAGTTTATCATGGGGGGAGCCTGGCTACACCTTC. Amino acids: CASSLSWGEPGYTF.

Only a few counts were recorded for this clonotype. V gene TRBV20-1 combines with J gene TRBJ2-1; 13 bases agree with TRBD2. Germline V CDR1 and CDR2: DFQATT, SNEGSKA (reference sequence). The CDR3 sequence is 14 residues long. V lost 5 bases to trimming and J lost 6 bases; unmatched junction nucleotides: 4. Here the CDR3 reads CSAQGTSGTNEQFF. For the CDR3, the DNA is TGCAGTGCTCAAGGGACTAGCGGGACCAATGAGCAGTTCTTC.

This clonotype is a singleton in its sample. In DNA, the CDR3 is TGCAGCGTTGAAGGGACGGCCACCAGCACAGATACGCAGTATTTT. Encoded protein: CSVEGTATSTDTQYF. This rearrangement joins TRBV29-1 to TRBJ2-3, with D unresolved. CDR1 is SQVTM and CDR2 is ANQGSEA in the germline V gene. The CDR3 has 15 residues. V was shortened by 1 base and J by 0 bases, with 11 bases between the two germline ends.

This clonotype appeared a few times. The J gene is TRBJ1-1, the V gene TRBV7-2; D gene uncertain. CDR1 is SGHTA and CDR2 is FQGNSA in the germline V gene. The length of the CDR3 is 14 residues. V was pared by 0 bases and J by 4 bases, with 9 bases between. This CDR3 reads CASSLATVTTEAFF. In DNA form, the CDR3 reads TGTGCCAGCAGCTTAGCGACGGTAACCACTGAAGCTTTCTTT.